The clone carrying this T cell receptor beta chain qualifies as medium-sized. A marrow graft followed busulfan-fludarabine conditioning, with cyclophosphamide on days +3 and +4. This sample was included in a study of T cells after posttransplantation cyclophosphamide. The V gene end was trimmed by 0 bases and the J gene end by 4 bases; junction bases not matched to a gene: 10. CDR3 length: 18 amino acids. Germline V gives CDR1 SNHLY, CDR2 FYNNEI. Some clones are missing from TCRdb's copy, which holds only in-frame ones; the method was immunoSEQ multiplex PCR. The sample gives some 7,500 clones, none seen only once, and the top ten clones hold 5.5%.

The genes are TRBV2 and TRBJ2-5; TRBD2 agrees at 11 bases. The TCR originated in a male patient younger than 35 who received an allogeneic stem cell transplant from an unrelated donor, was CMV-positive, and had acute and chronic GVHD. The graft donor may have given rise to some T cells. Sequences were derived from PBMCs, sampled after allogeneic stem cell transplant with posttransplant cyclophosphamide. The CDR3, as DNA: TGTGCCAGCAGTGAAGCGCTTCTTAGCGGGGGGGCCAGAGAGACCCAGTACTTC. Translated: CASSEALLSGGARETQYF.